The clone carrying this T cell receptor beta chain was counted between two and nine times. BIOMED2 TRB-A/B primer pools were used in multiplex TRB PCR. TCRdb redid the calling of the multiplex PCR reads with MiXCR, one entry per CDR3 protein. The repertoire holds some 13,000 distinct CDR3 sequences, with over 25% as singletons. The sample comes from a study of T and B cells in COVID-19 patients. Germline lookup yields CDR1 MNHNY and CDR2 SVGAGI (reference sequence). V lost 0 bases to trimming and J lost 1 base, with 9 bases between them. The CDR3 runs to 15 residues. From blood, roughly 220-550 ng of genomic DNA served as TRB template.

The chain couples TRBV6-6 to TRBJ1-1, with D possibly being TRBD1 (5 bases). This clonotype was obtained from a human donor who had recovered from COVID-19. The sequenced material came from blood. The CDR3 DNA is TGTGCCAGCAGTTACTCTACGGGGCAGAACACTGAAGCTTTCTTT. Protein sequence: CASSYSTGQNTEAFF.